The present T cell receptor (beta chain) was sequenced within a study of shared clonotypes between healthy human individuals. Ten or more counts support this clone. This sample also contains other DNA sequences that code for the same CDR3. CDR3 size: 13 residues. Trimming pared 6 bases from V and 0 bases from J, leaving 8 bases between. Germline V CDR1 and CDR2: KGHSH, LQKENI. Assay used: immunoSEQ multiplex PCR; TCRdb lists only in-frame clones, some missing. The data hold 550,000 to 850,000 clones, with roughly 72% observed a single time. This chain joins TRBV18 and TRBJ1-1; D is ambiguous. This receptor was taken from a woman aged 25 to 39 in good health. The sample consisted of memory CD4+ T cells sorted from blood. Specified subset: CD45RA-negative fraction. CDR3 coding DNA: TGTGCCAGCTCTCCCGGGTTGAACACTGAAGCTTTCTTT. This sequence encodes CASSPGLNTEAFF.